The entry that follows covers one T cell receptor beta chain sequence. The record originates from a study of blood T cell repertoires in COVID-19. The wider study: PBMCs, B-cell-depleted T cells, or T cells were the source of the cDNA or gDNA that made up the material.

This CDR3 contains 11 residues. Germline V gene lookup returns CDR1 MDHEN and CDR2 SYDVKM. V was clipped by 8 bases and J by 9 bases; unmatched bases: 2. Original handling: Estimated nucleated cell counts came from reference gene primer amplification. This table comes from immunoSEQ multiplex PCR, and its TCRdb copy is limited to in-frame clones, with some not included. The V and J calls and clone size are taken from that table; D and trimming were inferred from the DNA. Counted here are approximately 260,000 clones, 75% to 90% occurring once; the ten biggest clones make up approximately 4.6%. This sequence joins TRBV28 and TRBJ2-3, with 10 nucleotides matching TRBD2. The clonotype was recovered from a middle-aged woman who had recovered from COVID-19. The source material was peripheral blood. The CDR3 DNA is TGTGCCAGCCGAGCGGGGGGGACGCAGTATTTT. The encoded protein is CASRAGGTQYF.